The 24 T cell receptor beta chains presented below share a single source sample, sequenced in a study of T cell responses to AZD1222 COVID-19 vaccine (dated by TCRdb to about 2021). The time point label on this specimen signifies: about 28 days (+/-7) after the second vaccine dose. The protocol used for the library was the immunoSEQ multiplex PCR assay. TCRdb holds this immuneACCESS table with in-frame rearrangements only. Some clones are missing; in checked studies, unresolved V genes explain under half, and the rest has no known cause. The sample table shows about 140,000 clones, and more than 85% are seen once. About 4% of the sample goes to the ten largest clones. The sequences come from peripheral blood, collected 28 days after the second AZD1222 dose. These receptors came from an adult who received the AZD1222 COVID-19 vaccine.

The chain combines TRBV7-8 with TRBJ1-1; D is unclear. This CDR3 is built from 14 residues. Germline V lookup: CDR1 SGHVS, CDR2 FQNEAQ. The V end was cut by 1 base, the J end by 3 bases, with 9 bases between. The CDR3 DNA reads TGTGCCAGCAGCTTAGTGCGGCAGTACACTGAAGCTTTCTTT. Translation gives CASSLVRQYTEAFF.

The gene calls are TRBV29-1 and TRBJ1-1, with 7 bases lining up with TRBD1. The CDR3 sequence is 13 residues long. Germline CDR1 is SQVTM and CDR2 is ANQGSEA. The V gene end was trimmed by 0 bases and the J gene end by 3 bases; junction bases not matched to a gene: 1. CDR3 DNA sequence: TGCAGCGTTGAAGATGACAGGGACACTGAAGCTTTCTTT. Its translation is CSVEDDRDTEAFF.

The chain carries TRBV4-3 and TRBJ2-1, with 9 bases aligning to TRBD1. From germline, CDR1 is LGHNA and CDR2 YSLEER. The CDR3 has 14 amino acids. With 4 bases clipped from V and 6 bases from J, the junction kept 4 bases outside the gene matches. The CDR3 spells CASSPGTGSNEQFF. The CDR3 nucleotides read TGCGCCAGCAGCCCGGGGACAGGGAGCAATGAGCAGTTCTTC.

V usage is TRBV7-2 and J usage is TRBJ2-2; D is possibly TRBD1 (5 bases). The CDR3 loop spans 12 amino acids. V lost 7 bases, J lost 6 bases, and 9 bases lay in between. CDR1 is SGHTA, CDR2 FQGNSA, per germline. CDR3 DNA: TGTGCCAGCACCGTAGGGGCCGGGGAGCTGTTTTTT. Its translation is CASTVGAGELFF.

V is TRBV28 and J is TRBJ2-5, with D perhaps matching TRBD2 (6 bases). V was trimmed by 11 bases and J by 5 bases, leaving 12 bases between them. The CDR3 runs to 11 residues. Germline CDR1 MDHEN, CDR2 SYDVKM. The CDR3 protein is CAVSGAETQYF. The CDR3 DNA is TGTGCCGTTAGCGGAGCTGAGACCCAGTACTTC.

The genes are TRBV14 and TRBJ1-2; 10 bases fit TRBD1. The junction had 11 bases not matched to a gene; V was cut back by 4 bases and J by 0 bases. This CDR3 region has 18 residues. CDR1 is SGHDN and CDR2 is FVKESK in the germline V gene. CDR3: CASSRRDRGASANYGYTF. In DNA, the CDR3 is TGTGCCAGCAGCCGAAGGGACAGGGGAGCGTCTGCTAACTATGGCTACACCTTC.

The J gene is TRBJ2-3, the V gene TRBV9; tentative D call: TRBD2 (5 bases). V lost 5 bases to trimming and J lost 4 bases, with 14 bases between them. This CDR3 contains 14 residues. Germline V lookup: CDR1 SGDLS, CDR2 YYNGEE. Here the CDR3 DNA reads TGTGCCAGCAGTTTCGGGGAGATGGCAGATACGCAGTATTTT. Protein: CASSFGEMADTQYF.

This chain uses TRBV28 with TRBJ1-1; 11 nucleotides agree with TRBD1. The CDR3 is 16 amino acids. After removal of 2 bases from V and 4 bases from J, the junction contained 6 bases not matched to a gene. The V gene's germline CDR1 is MDHEN and CDR2 SYDVKM. The CDR3 DNA follows: TGTGCCAGCAGTTTACTCCCCGGACAGGGGGCCACTGAAGCTTTCTTT. Its translation is CASSLLPGQGATEAFF.

The chain combines TRBV6-1 with TRBJ1-6; no definite D call. CDR3 length equals 15 residues. Deletions cut 2 bases from V and 7 bases from J, with 12 bases between. Looked up from germline, CDR1 is MNHNS and CDR2 is SASEGT. CDR3 in amino acids: CASSERLERNSPLHF. CDR3 bases: TGTGCCAGCAGTGAAAGGCTAGAGCGGAATTCACCCCTCCACTTT.

The chain has TRBV19 and TRBJ2-3; no firm D call. The CDR3 is 14 residues long. The V gene's germline CDR1 is LNHDA and CDR2 SQIVND (reference sequence). V lost 4 bases to trimming and J lost 1 base, with 9 bases between them. DNA for the CDR3: TGTGCCAGTAGTAGCCAGAAAGGCACAGATACGCAGTATTTT. Amino acid sequence: CASSSQKGTDTQYF. Variable domain in full (rest from reference TRBV19 and TRBJ2-3): DGGITQSPKYLFRKEGQNVTLSCEQNLNHDAMYWYRQDPGQGLRLIYYSQIVNDFQKGDIAEGYSVSREKKESFPLTVTSAQKNPTAFYLCASSSQKGTDTQYFGPGTRLTVL.

CDR3 sequence reads: CASGTSGSYNEQFF. In nucleotides, the CDR3 is TGTGCCAGCGGAACTAGCGGCTCCTACAATGAGCAGTTCTTC. The chain recombines TRBV4-2 with TRBJ2-1; TRBD2 matches 8 bases. Germline V gene lookup returns CDR1 LGHNA and CDR2 YNFKEQ. With V trimmed by 8 bases and J by 0 bases, 3 bases remained unmatched. The CDR3 is 14 amino acids.

J is TRBJ2-6 and V is TRBV19; no reliable D call. The germline gives CDR1 LNHDA, CDR2 SQIVND (reference sequence). V was shortened by 8 bases and J by 0 bases, with 20 bases between the two germline ends. The CDR3 contains 18 residues. CDR3 amino acids: CASCSLALGDSGANVLTF. The CDR3 DNA reads TGTGCCAGTTGTTCCTTGGCACTGGGCGACTCTGGGGCCAACGTCCTGACTTTC.

The rearrangement joins TRBV7-2 to TRBJ2-3; D unresolved. Trimming took 7 bases from V and 0 from J, leaving 17 bases between them. Germline V gene data show CDR1 as SGHTA and CDR2 as FQGNSA. The CDR3 covers 16 residues. In nucleotides, the CDR3 is TGTGCCAGCACCCCAACCCGAGCGCCCAGCACAGATACGCAGTATTTT. It codes for CASTPTRAPSTDTQYF.

J is TRBJ1-1 and V is TRBV13; D unresolved. Germline V gene sequence: CDR1 PRHDT, CDR2 FYEKMQ (reference sequence). This CDR3 is built from 11 residues. With 5 bases removed from V and 0 bases from J, the gap between germline ends came to 1 base. CDR3 DNA: TGTGCCAGCAGCCTGAACACTGAAGCTTTCTTT. Translation: CASSLNTEAFF.

The chain is built from TRBV15 and TRBJ2-5, with D uncertain. This CDR3 spans 14 amino acids. V gave up 5 bases and J gave up 2 bases, with 12 bases separating them. The germline CDR1 and CDR2 sequences are LNHNV and YYDKDF (reference sequence). This chain's CDR3 is CATSPTRVQETQYF. The DNA of the CDR3 is TGTGCCACCAGCCCTACAAGGGTTCAAGAGACCCAGTACTTC.

Only one count was recorded for this clone. The V call is TRBV19, the J call TRBJ2-7, with D possibly being TRBD2 (5 bases). The germline V and J ends were trimmed by 6 bases and 6 bases, with 15 bases remaining between them. CDR3 size: 13 residues. Germline values: CDR1 LNHDA, CDR2 SQIVND (reference sequence). The CDR3 DNA reads TGTGCCAGTAGCGGTCCCGAGGCGGGCGAGCAGTACTTC. It codes for CASSGPEAGEQYF.

The gene calls are TRBV5-1 and TRBJ2-7; 8 bases fit TRBD1. CDR1 and CDR2 from the germline V gene are SGHRS and YFSETQ. J lost 3 bases, V lost 7 bases, and 3 bases had no gene match. This CDR3 is 12 amino acids long. In nucleotides, the CDR3 is TGCGCCAGCGGACAGGGAGACTACGAGCAGTACTTC. This translates into CASGQGDYEQYF.

A word on this clone: The same CDR3 also results from other DNA sequences found in this sample. The chain carries TRBV4-3 and TRBJ1-2, with unresolved D. The V gene's germline CDR1 is LGHNA and CDR2 YSLEER. CDR3 length equals 15 residues. Trimming stripped 0 bases from V and 2 bases from J, with 10 bases between. Here the CDR3 reads CASSQDLGGNYGYTF. CDR3 bases: TGCGCCAGCAGCCAAGATCTGGGAGGGAACTATGGCTACACCTTC.

This clone has only one observation. The same CDR3 arises from other DNA sequences in this sample as well. V and J are TRBV9 and TRBJ2-7; TRBD1 agrees at 11 bases. The junction had 3 bases not matched to a gene; V was cut back by 2 bases and J by 2 bases. Looked up from germline, CDR1 is SGDLS and CDR2 is YYNGEE. The CDR3 runs to 15 residues. The chain's CDR3 is CASSVGTGGAYEQYF. The CDR3 DNA reads as TGTGCCAGCAGCGTTGGGACAGGGGGGGCCTACGAGCAGTACTTC. Supplemented by reference TRBV9 and TRBJ2-7, the full variable domain reads DSGVTQTPKHLITATGQRVTLRCSPRSGDLSVYWYQQSLDQGLQFLIQYYNGEERAKGNILERFSAQQFPDLHSELNLSSLELGDSALYFCASSVGTGGAYEQYFGPGTRLTVT.

This rearrangement joins TRBV4-2 to TRBJ2-7; D remains ambiguous. Trimming removed 4 bases from V and 0 bases from J, with 13 bases in between. Germline V gene lookup returns CDR1 LGHNA and CDR2 YNFKEQ. The CDR3 spans 15 residues. The CDR3 DNA is TGTGCCAGCAGCCTTGGGCGTCATATCTCCTACGAGCAGTACTTC. Translating it yields CASSLGRHISYEQYF.

The chain uses TRBV6-2 or TRBV6-3 and TRBJ2-5; 8 nucleotides agree with TRBD1. CDR3 size: 15 residues. With V trimmed by 6 bases and J by 4 bases, 10 bases remained unmatched. CDR1 MNHEY and CDR2 SVGEGT come from the germline V gene. This chain's CDR3 is CASSHEGRGRETQYF. The CDR3 DNA reads as TGTGCCAGCAGCCACGAGGGCAGGGGGCGAGAGACCCAGTACTTC.

The genes are TRBV7-2 and TRBJ2-1; a possible D gene is TRBD1 (5 bases). V was shortened by 5 bases and J by 9 bases, with 17 bases between the two germline ends. The germline V gene has CDR1 SGHTA and CDR2 FQGNSA. The CDR3 totals 14 residues. Here the CDR3 DNA reads TGTGCCAGCAGCCAATATCAGGGTGTGGGTGAGCAGTTCTTC. As protein: CASSQYQGVGEQFF. The entire variable domain, with the rest obtained from reference TRBV7-2 and TRBJ2-1, is as follows: GAGVSQSPSNKVTEKGKDVELRCDPISGHTALYWYRQSLGQGLEFLIYFQGNSAPDKSGLPSDRFSAERTGGSVSTLTIQRTQQEDSAVYLCASSQYQGVGEQFFGPGTRLTVL.

CDR3 region: CASSPQLNTEAFF. CDR3 nucleotides: TGTGCCAGCAGCCCACAATTGAACACTGAAGCTTTCTTT. The chain is built from TRBV7-9 and TRBJ1-1; no firm D call. Deletions cut 5 bases from V and 0 bases from J, with 7 bases between. The CDR3 is 13 amino acids. Germline CDR1 reads SEHNR; CDR2 reads FQNEAQ (reference sequence).

This chain links TRBV28 with TRBJ1-6; no firm D call. Germline loops: CDR1 MDHEN, CDR2 SYDVKM. Trimming shortened V by 7 bases and J by 9 bases, and 10 bases separated the two germline ends. The CDR3 has 12 amino acids. The DNA for the CDR3 is TGTGCCAGCACCTTCGGGCGTTCACCCCTCCACTTT. Translation: CASTFGRSPLHF.